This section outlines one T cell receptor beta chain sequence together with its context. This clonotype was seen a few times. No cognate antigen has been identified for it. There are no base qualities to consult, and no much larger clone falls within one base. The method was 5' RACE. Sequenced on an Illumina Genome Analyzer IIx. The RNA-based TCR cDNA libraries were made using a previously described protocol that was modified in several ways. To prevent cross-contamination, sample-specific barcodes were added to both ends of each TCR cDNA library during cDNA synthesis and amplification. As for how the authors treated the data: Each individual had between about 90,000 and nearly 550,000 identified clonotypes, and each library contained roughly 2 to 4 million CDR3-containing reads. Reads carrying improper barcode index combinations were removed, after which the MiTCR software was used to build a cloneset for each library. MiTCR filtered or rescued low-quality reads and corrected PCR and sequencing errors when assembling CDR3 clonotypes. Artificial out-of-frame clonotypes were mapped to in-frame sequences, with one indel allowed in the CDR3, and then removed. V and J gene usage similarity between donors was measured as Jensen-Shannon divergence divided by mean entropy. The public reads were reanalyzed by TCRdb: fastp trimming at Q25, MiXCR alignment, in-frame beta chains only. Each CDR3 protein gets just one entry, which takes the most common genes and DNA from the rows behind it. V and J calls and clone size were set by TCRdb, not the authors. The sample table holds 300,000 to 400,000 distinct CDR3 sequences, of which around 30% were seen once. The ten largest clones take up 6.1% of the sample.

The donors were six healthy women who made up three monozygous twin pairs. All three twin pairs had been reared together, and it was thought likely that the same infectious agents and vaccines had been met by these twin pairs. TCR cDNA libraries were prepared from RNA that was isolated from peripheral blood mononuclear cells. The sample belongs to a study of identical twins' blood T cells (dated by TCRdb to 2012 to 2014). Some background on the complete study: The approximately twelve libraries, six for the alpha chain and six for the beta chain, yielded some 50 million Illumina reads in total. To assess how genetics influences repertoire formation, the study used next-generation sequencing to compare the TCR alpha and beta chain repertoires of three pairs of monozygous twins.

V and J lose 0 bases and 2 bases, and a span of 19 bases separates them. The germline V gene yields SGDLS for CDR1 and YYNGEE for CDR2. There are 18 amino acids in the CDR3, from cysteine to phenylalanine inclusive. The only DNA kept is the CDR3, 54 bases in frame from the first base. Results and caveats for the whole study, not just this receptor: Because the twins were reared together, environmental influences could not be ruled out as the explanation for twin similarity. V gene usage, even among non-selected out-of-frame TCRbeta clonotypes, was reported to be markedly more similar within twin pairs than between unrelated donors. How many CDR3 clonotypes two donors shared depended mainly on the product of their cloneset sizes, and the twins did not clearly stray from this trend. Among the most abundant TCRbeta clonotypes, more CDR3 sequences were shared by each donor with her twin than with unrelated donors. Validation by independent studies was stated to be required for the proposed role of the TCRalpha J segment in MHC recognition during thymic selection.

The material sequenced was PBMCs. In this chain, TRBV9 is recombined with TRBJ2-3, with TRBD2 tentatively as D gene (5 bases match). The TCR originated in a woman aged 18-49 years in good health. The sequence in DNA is TGTGCCAGCAGCGTAGGTCTGTTGGGTAGCGCAGACACAGATACGCAGTATTTT. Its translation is CASSVGLLGSADTDTQYF.